The TCR beta chain described here comes from a study of shared clonotypes between healthy human individuals. V shed 2 bases and J 10 bases; nucleotides not matched to a gene: 8. This CDR3 is built from 15 residues. Per the germline V gene, CDR1 is GTSNPN and CDR2 is SVGIG (reference sequence). Deep level was the assay's run setting. Researchers divided each subset's genomic DNA evenly across several immunoSEQ plates. The repertoire was sequenced with immunoSEQ multiplex PCR; TCRdb's copy has only in-frame clones and lacks some. The sample includes about 1.1 million clones, approximately 80% of them seen just once.

This sequence was found in a man between 18 and 35 years old in good health. Some clones in this sample may be carry-over from other donors' samples. The chain carries TRBV30 and TRBJ2-1, with 13 bases that match TRBD2. The specimen was memory CD4+ T cells from PBMCs. Subset of the sample: CD45RA-negative fraction. The DNA of the CDR3 is TGTGCCTGGAGTCTCGGACTAGCGGGAGTCAACGAGCAGTTCTTC. As protein: CAWSLGLAGVNEQFF.